The rows below give T cell receptor beta chains drawn from one sample of a study of cytomegalovirus exposure and HLA in healthy donors. Profiling relied on immunoSEQ multiplex PCR, and the TCRdb table lists in-frame clones only, not all of them. The table lists 150,000 or so clones. Input material: PBMCs. The receptors shown here come from a woman aged 40 to 55 in good health and CMV-seropositive. Each CDR3 is given with its conserved first and last residue. The D gene is left open where the match is weak.

CDR3aa: CSAGSQETQYF
CDR3nt: TGCAGTGCGGGGAGCCAAGAGACCCAGTACTTC
d_gene: NA
v_gene: TRBV20-1
j_gene: TRBJ2-5

CDR3aa: CASSLTGVSTDTQYF
CDR3nt: TGTGCCAGCAGCTTGACAGGAGTTAGCACAGATACGCAGTATTTT
d_gene: NA
v_gene: TRBV7-3
j_gene: TRBJ2-3

CDR3aa: CASSFAGGSGDTQYF
CDR3nt: TGTGCCAGCAGCTTCGCAGGGGGCTCCGGAGATACGCAGTATTTT
d_gene: TRBD1
v_gene: TRBV11-3
j_gene: TRBJ2-3

CDR3aa: CASSFNGGYGYTF
CDR3nt: TGTGCCAGCAGTTTTAACGGGGGGTATGGCTACACCTTC
d_gene: NA
v_gene: TRBV27
j_gene: TRBJ1-2

CDR3aa: CSVKQGEEQYF
CDR3nt: TGCAGCGTGAAACAGGGTGAGGAGCAGTACTTC
d_gene: NA
v_gene: TRBV29-1
j_gene: TRBJ2-5

CDR3aa: CASSLEGAYEQYF
CDR3nt: TGTGCCAGCAGCTTAGAGGGCGCCTACGAGCAGTACTTC
d_gene: NA
v_gene: TRBV5-4
j_gene: TRBJ2-7

CDR3aa: CASSEARGGTRNEQYF
CDR3nt: TGTGCCAGCAGTGAAGCGCGTGGCGGGACGAGGAACGAGCAGTACTTC
d_gene: NA
v_gene: TRBV2
j_gene: TRBJ2-7

CDR3aa: CASRSTGVAKNIQYF
CDR3nt: TGTGCAAGTCGCTCGACGGGAGTCGCCAAAAACATTCAGTACTTC
d_gene: NA
v_gene: TRBV12-2
j_gene: TRBJ2-4

CDR3aa: CATSRDRRGGQFF
CDR3nt: TGTGCCACCAGCAGAGATAGGAGGGGTGGGCAGTTCTTC
d_gene: NA
v_gene: TRBV15
j_gene: TRBJ2-1

CDR3aa: CASRYRGGGNTIYF
CDR3nt: TGTGCCAGCAGGTACAGGGGTGGTGGAAACACCATATATTTT
d_gene: TRBD1
v_gene: TRBV5-6
j_gene: TRBJ1-3

CDR3aa: CASSFGLAGGFHEQFF
CDR3nt: TGTGCCAGCAGCTTCGGACTAGCGGGAGGGTTCCATGAGCAGTTCTTC
d_gene: TRBD2
v_gene: TRBV7-6
j_gene: TRBJ2-1

CDR3aa: CASSYPTGGEQYF
CDR3nt: TGTGCCAGCAGTTACCCGACAGGGGGCGAGCAGTACTTC
d_gene: TRBD1
v_gene: TRBV6-5
j_gene: TRBJ2-7

CDR3aa: CASSQAPGGPSVKEAFF
CDR3nt: TGTGCCAGCTCACAAGCCCCAGGGGGCCCTTCCGTGAAAGAAGCTTTCTTT
d_gene: TRBD1
v_gene: TRBV18
j_gene: TRBJ1-1

CDR3aa: CASSLYWTGGYEQYF
CDR3nt: TGCGCCAGCAGCTTGTATTGGACAGGGGGCTACGAGCAGTACTTC
d_gene: TRBD1
v_gene: TRBV5-1
j_gene: TRBJ2-7

CDR3aa: CARSLMAAGEGSTGELFF
CDR3nt: TGTGCCAGAAGCTTGATGGCAGCGGGAGAAGGTAGCACCGGGGAGCTGTTTTTT
d_gene: TRBD2
v_gene: TRBV5-3
j_gene: TRBJ2-2

CDR3aa: CASGLGLGGASNEQFF
CDR3nt: TGTGCTAGTGGTTTGGGTCTAGGGGGAGCGAGCAATGAGCAGTTCTTC
d_gene: NA
v_gene: TRBV12-5
j_gene: TRBJ2-1

CDR3aa: CASTLGGSLYGYTF
CDR3nt: TGTGCCAGCACCCTCGGCGGGTCCCTCTATGGCTACACCTTC
d_gene: NA
v_gene: TRBV9
j_gene: TRBJ1-2

CDR3aa: CASSQFGGGGQPQHF
CDR3nt: TGTGCCAGCAGCCAATTCGGAGGGGGCGGTCAGCCCCAGCATTTT
d_gene: TRBD1
v_gene: TRBV27
j_gene: TRBJ1-5

CDR3aa: CASSLGANEKLFF
CDR3nt: TGTGCCAGCAGCTTAGGAGCTAATGAAAAACTGTTTTTT
d_gene: NA
v_gene: TRBV7-8
j_gene: TRBJ1-4

CDR3aa: CASSPPTGVYGELFF
CDR3nt: TGTGCCAGCTCACCACCGACAGGGGTCTACGGGGAGCTGTTTTTT
d_gene: TRBD1
v_gene: TRBV18
j_gene: TRBJ2-2

CDR3aa: CASSSGQVETQYF
CDR3nt: TGTGCCAGCAGCTCCGGACAGGTAGAGACCCAGTACTTC
d_gene: TRBD1
v_gene: TRBV27
j_gene: TRBJ2-5

CDR3aa: CAIKPGQGAYEQYF
CDR3nt: TGTGCCATCAAACCAGGACAGGGAGCCTACGAGCAGTACTTC
d_gene: TRBD1
v_gene: TRBV10-3
j_gene: TRBJ2-7

CDR3aa: CASSPTWTGGGEAFF
CDR3nt: TGTGCCAGCAGTCCTACTTGGACAGGGGGGGGAGAAGCTTTCTTT
d_gene: TRBD1
v_gene: TRBV27
j_gene: TRBJ1-1

CDR3aa: CASSFVFNTEAFF
CDR3nt: TGTGCCAGCAGCTTCGTATTCAACACTGAAGCTTTCTTT
d_gene: NA
v_gene: TRBV11-2
j_gene: TRBJ1-1

CDR3aa: CASSYGQGGYGYTF
CDR3nt: TGTGCCAGCAGTTACGGGCAGGGGGGCTATGGCTACACCTTC
d_gene: TRBD1
v_gene: TRBV6-5
j_gene: TRBJ1-2

CDR3aa: CASAIPGTEAFF
CDR3nt: TGTGCTAGTGCCATCCCGGGGACTGAAGCTTTCTTT
d_gene: NA
v_gene: TRBV12-5
j_gene: TRBJ1-1

CDR3aa: CASRPPGQVGYGYTF
CDR3nt: TGTGCCAGCAGGCCACCTGGACAGGTGGGCTATGGCTACACCTTC
d_gene: TRBD1
v_gene: TRBV6-5
j_gene: TRBJ1-2

CDR3aa: CAWRDKGTDTQYF
CDR3nt: TGTGCCTGGAGGGACAAGGGGACAGATACGCAGTATTTT
d_gene: NA
v_gene: TRBV30
j_gene: TRBJ2-3

CDR3aa: CASSHTFGKGESYGYTF
CDR3nt: TGCGCCAGCAGCCATACCTTTGGCAAGGGGGAGAGCTATGGCTACACCTTC
d_gene: NA
v_gene: TRBV4-1
j_gene: TRBJ1-2

CDR3aa: CASSPLGQNQPQHF
CDR3nt: TGTGCCAGCAGTCCTCTCGGACAGAATCAGCCCCAGCATTTT
d_gene: NA
v_gene: TRBV28
j_gene: TRBJ1-5

CDR3aa: CASRGGNEQFF
CDR3nt: TGCGCCAGCAGAGGAGGAAATGAGCAGTTCTTC
d_gene: NA
v_gene: TRBV5-1
j_gene: TRBJ2-1

CDR3aa: CARSSPAGGSQPQHF
CDR3nt: TGTGCCAGAAGCTCGCCAGCAGGGGGTAGTCAGCCCCAGCATTTT
d_gene: TRBD1
v_gene: TRBV5-3
j_gene: TRBJ1-5

CDR3aa: CAISGLAGAKQFF
CDR3nt: TGTGCCATCAGTGGACTAGCGGGAGCCAAGCAGTTCTTC
d_gene: TRBD2
v_gene: TRBV10-3
j_gene: TRBJ2-1

CDR3aa: CASLGQGAIYEQYF
CDR3nt: TGTGCCAGCCTTGGACAGGGGGCGATCTACGAGCAGTACTTC
d_gene: TRBD1
v_gene: TRBV6-1
j_gene: TRBJ2-7

CDR3aa: CAWRQGMNTEAFF
CDR3nt: TGTGCCTGGAGACAGGGCATGAACACTGAAGCTTTCTTT
d_gene: NA
v_gene: TRBV30
j_gene: TRBJ1-1

CDR3aa: CASSSSRTGLFYEQYF
CDR3nt: TGTGCCAGCAGCTCGTCTCGGACAGGTTTATTCTACGAGCAGTACTTC
d_gene: TRBD1
v_gene: TRBV11-2
j_gene: TRBJ2-7

CDR3aa: CASSTPSRQGNYTF
CDR3nt: TGCGCCAGCAGCACACCCTCCAGACAGGGCAACTACACCTTC
d_gene: TRBD1
v_gene: TRBV5-1
j_gene: TRBJ1-2

CDR3aa: CASSLVTGGAETQYF
CDR3nt: TGTGCCAGCAGCTTGGTGACAGGGGGCGCGGAGACCCAGTACTTC
d_gene: TRBD1
v_gene: TRBV5-6
j_gene: TRBJ2-5

CDR3aa: CASSLAGTGPEQYF
CDR3nt: TGTGCCAGCAGCTTAGCTGGGACAGGCCCCGAGCAGTACTTC
d_gene: TRBD1
v_gene: TRBV7-9
j_gene: TRBJ2-7

CDR3aa: CASSYRQQAGYGYTF
CDR3nt: TGTGCCAGCAGTTACCGCCAGCAGGCGGGCTATGGCTACACCTTC
d_gene: NA
v_gene: TRBV6-5
j_gene: TRBJ1-2

CDR3aa: CASRNNYEQYF
CDR3nt: TGTGCCAGCAGGAACAACTACGAGCAGTACTTC
d_gene: NA
v_gene: TRBV27
j_gene: TRBJ2-7

CDR3aa: CAGGEAHEQYF
CDR3nt: TGTGCCGGGGGCGAGGCCCACGAGCAGTACTTC
d_gene: NA
v_gene: TRBV28
j_gene: TRBJ2-7

CDR3aa: CASSSGTEVPGLFF
CDR3nt: TGTGCCAGCAGTTCCGGGACAGAAGTCCCCGGACTGTTTTTT
d_gene: TRBD1
v_gene: TRBV28
j_gene: TRBJ1-4

CDR3aa: CASSRTVVGDYGYTF
CDR3nt: TGTGCCAGTAGTCGGACAGTCGTCGGGGACTATGGCTACACCTTC
d_gene: NA
v_gene: TRBV19
j_gene: TRBJ1-2

CDR3aa: CASSPGGGTGENTEAFF
CDR3nt: TGTGCCAGCAGCCCGGGGGGAGGGACAGGGGAGAACACTGAAGCTTTCTTT
d_gene: NA
v_gene: TRBV12-1
j_gene: TRBJ1-1

CDR3aa: CASSLSRTATNEKLFF
CDR3nt: TGTGCCAGCAGTTTGTCGAGGACAGCAACTAATGAAAAACTGTTTTTT
d_gene: NA
v_gene: TRBV6-5
j_gene: TRBJ1-4

CDR3aa: CTSSQDKQGAAQWHF
CDR3nt: TGCACCAGCAGCCAAGATAAACAGGGGGCAGCTCAATGGCATTTT
d_gene: NA
v_gene: TRBV1
j_gene: TRBJ1-5

CDR3aa: CASRSTGGLETQYF
CDR3nt: TGTGCCAGCAGGTCTACAGGGGGCCTGGAGACCCAGTACTTC
d_gene: TRBD1
v_gene: TRBV5-5
j_gene: TRBJ2-5

CDR3aa: CASSSRTARLDGYTF
CDR3nt: TGTGCCAGCAGCTCTAGGACAGCACGGCTGGATGGCTACACCTTC
d_gene: NA
v_gene: TRBV5-4
j_gene: TRBJ1-2

CDR3aa: CASSDSGGSGNTIYF
CDR3nt: TGCGCCAGCAGTGATTCAGGGGGCTCTGGAAACACCATATATTTT
d_gene: TRBD1
v_gene: TRBV10-2
j_gene: TRBJ1-3

CDR3aa: CASSPAIAGGADTQYF
CDR3nt: TGTGCCAGCTCGCCGGCTATAGCGGGAGGTGCAGATACGCAGTATTTT
d_gene: TRBD2
v_gene: TRBV18
j_gene: TRBJ2-3

CDR3aa: CASSLEIGQTYEQYF
CDR3nt: TGCGCCAGCAGCTTGGAGATCGGACAGACCTACGAGCAGTACTTC
d_gene: NA
v_gene: TRBV5-1
j_gene: TRBJ2-7

CDR3aa: CASSIAGFYTDTQYF
CDR3nt: TGTGCCAGTAGTATAGCAGGGTTTTATACAGATACGCAGTATTTT
d_gene: NA
v_gene: TRBV19
j_gene: TRBJ2-3

CDR3aa: CASKQGSSTDTQYF
CDR3nt: TGTGCCAGCAAACAGGGGTCTAGCACAGATACGCAGTATTTT
d_gene: TRBD1
v_gene: TRBV7-2
j_gene: TRBJ2-3

CDR3aa: CASSNSPNTEAFF
CDR3nt: TGCGCCAGCTCCAACAGTCCTAACACTGAAGCTTTCTTT
d_gene: NA
v_gene: TRBV10-1
j_gene: TRBJ1-1

CDR3aa: CASSDRGNEQFF
CDR3nt: TGTGCCAGCAGTGATAGGGGAAATGAGCAGTTCTTC
d_gene: NA
v_gene: TRBV2
j_gene: TRBJ2-1

CDR3aa: CASSPGTGAASSGANVLTF
CDR3nt: TGTGCCAGCAGCCCGGGGACAGGGGCCGCCTCCTCTGGGGCCAACGTCCTGACTTTC
d_gene: TRBD1
v_gene: TRBV5-4
j_gene: TRBJ2-6

CDR3aa: CAWSVLSGLAGQEQYF
CDR3nt: TGTGCCTGGAGTGTACTGTCGGGACTAGCGGGACAGGAGCAGTACTTC
d_gene: TRBD2
v_gene: TRBV30
j_gene: TRBJ2-7